A selection of T cell receptor beta chains follows, all from one sample in a study of cytomegalovirus exposure and HLA in healthy donors. Sequenced by immunoSEQ multiplex PCR; TCRdb stores in-frame clones only, minus some. There are approximately 190,000 clones in the sample; approximately 70% occur only once, and about 2.8% lies in the top ten. The source material was PBMCs. Receptor source: a middle-aged man in good health and CMV-seropositive. CDR3s include the opening cysteine and the closing phenylalanine or tryptophan. Fields, in order: clone size, J gene, V gene, D gene, CDR3 DNA, CDR3 protein. The D gene is left open where the match is weak. Where a row states a size, it is once, few, many or the class of an expanded clone; other rows omit it.

abundance: NA; j_gene: TRBJ2-3; v_gene: TRBV2; d_gene: TRBD2; CDR3nt: TGTGCCAGTGTTCCCCCCGGGACTAGCGACGATACGCAGTATTTT; CDR3aa: CASVPPGTSDDTQYF
abundance: NA; j_gene: TRBJ1-5; v_gene: TRBV7-9; d_gene: NA; CDR3nt: TGTGCCAGCAGCTTAGGGGACAATTCCAATCAGCCCCAGCATTTT; CDR3aa: CASSLGDNSNQPQHF
abundance: NA; j_gene: TRBJ1-5; v_gene: TRBV19; d_gene: TRBD1; CDR3nt: TGTGCCAGTAGTACCCGTCGGACAGGCTGGGATCAGCCCCAGCATTTT; CDR3aa: CASSTRRTGWDQPQHF
abundance: NA; j_gene: TRBJ2-7; v_gene: TRBV4-3; d_gene: NA; CDR3nt: TGCGCCAGCAGCCAAGAAGCCGGGAGCCAGTACTTC; CDR3aa: CASSQEAGSQYF
abundance: NA; j_gene: TRBJ2-3; v_gene: TRBV9; d_gene: NA; CDR3nt: TGTGCCAGCAGCGTAGAACGGGGCACAGATACGCAGTATTTT; CDR3aa: CASSVERGTDTQYF
abundance: NA; j_gene: TRBJ2-2; v_gene: TRBV7-9; d_gene: NA; CDR3nt: TGTGCCAGCAGCCCCTTTACCGGGGAGCTGTTTTTT; CDR3aa: CASSPFTGELFF
abundance: NA; j_gene: TRBJ1-5; v_gene: TRBV4-1; d_gene: NA; CDR3nt: TGCGCCAGCAGCCAACTTACAGGGTACAATCAGCCCCAGCATTTT; CDR3aa: CASSQLTGYNQPQHF
abundance: NA; j_gene: TRBJ1-6; v_gene: TRBV6-6; d_gene: TRBD1; CDR3nt: TGTGCCAGCAGGACGACAGGGGGCGGGTCACCCCTCCACTTT; CDR3aa: CASRTTGGGSPLHF
abundance: NA; j_gene: TRBJ2-2; v_gene: TRBV15; d_gene: NA; CDR3nt: TGTGCCACCAGCAGGGACCGGAGGGGGGAGCTGTTTTTT; CDR3aa: CATSRDRRGELFF
abundance: NA; j_gene: TRBJ2-4; v_gene: TRBV5-3; d_gene: TRBD2; CDR3nt: TGTGCCAGAAGCTTATATCAGCGGGGGGGCAACATTCAGTACTTC; CDR3aa: CARSLYQRGGNIQYF
abundance: NA; j_gene: TRBJ2-4; v_gene: TRBV5-1; d_gene: NA; CDR3nt: TGCGCCAGCAGCCCCGGGATCTTCCCAAACATTCAGTACTTC; CDR3aa: CASSPGIFPNIQYF
abundance: NA; j_gene: TRBJ1-2; v_gene: TRBV28; d_gene: TRBD1; CDR3nt: TGTGCCAGCACCCACAGGGGGCCGGGTTATGGCTACACCTTC; CDR3aa: CASTHRGPGYGYTF
abundance: NA; j_gene: TRBJ1-2; v_gene: TRBV5-1; d_gene: TRBD1; CDR3nt: TGCGTCAGCAGCTTGGCGGGACAGGGGGTCTATGGCTACACCTTC; CDR3aa: CVSSLAGQGVYGYTF
abundance: once; j_gene: TRBJ1-2; v_gene: TRBV11-2; d_gene: TRBD1; CDR3nt: TGTGCCAGCAGCTCGCCGGGACAGGGGGCTTATGGCTACACCTTC; CDR3aa: CASSSPGQGAYGYTF
abundance: few; j_gene: TRBJ1-3; v_gene: TRBV6-5; d_gene: NA; CDR3nt: TGTGCCAGCAGCAGGGAGGGAGCTGGAAACACCATATATTTT; CDR3aa: CASSREGAGNTIYF
abundance: NA; j_gene: TRBJ2-2; v_gene: TRBV5-1; d_gene: TRBD1; CDR3nt: TGCGCCAGCAGCTCATCCAGAGGGGGCGCGGGCACCGGGGAGCTGTTTTTT; CDR3aa: CASSSSRGGAGTGELFF
abundance: NA; j_gene: TRBJ1-2; v_gene: TRBV2; d_gene: NA; CDR3nt: TGTGCCAGCAGGACAGCAAACTATGGCTACACCTTC; CDR3aa: CASRTANYGYTF
abundance: once; j_gene: TRBJ2-7; v_gene: TRBV7-6; d_gene: NA; CDR3nt: TGTGCCAGCAGCTTATCCGGAAGGGGCGAGCAGTACTTC; CDR3aa: CASSLSGRGEQYF
abundance: NA; j_gene: TRBJ2-1; v_gene: TRBV4-1; d_gene: NA; CDR3nt: TGCGCCAGCCACGGACAGAAACTCGGTGAGCAGTTCTTC; CDR3aa: CASHGQKLGEQFF
abundance: NA; j_gene: TRBJ1-5; v_gene: TRBV28; d_gene: TRBD1; CDR3nt: TGTGCCATCGAGGGGGACAGAAATCAGCCCCAGCATTTT; CDR3aa: CAIEGDRNQPQHF
abundance: NA; j_gene: TRBJ1-4; v_gene: TRBV7-6; d_gene: NA; CDR3nt: TGTGCCAGCAGCTTAGGGGGGCCAGGGTCTGATGAAAAACTGTTTTTT; CDR3aa: CASSLGGPGSDEKLFF
abundance: NA; j_gene: TRBJ2-2; v_gene: TRBV13; d_gene: NA; CDR3nt: TGTGCCAGCAGCTTACAGGTAGCGAACACCGGGGAGCTGTTTTTT; CDR3aa: CASSLQVANTGELFF
abundance: NA; j_gene: TRBJ2-7; v_gene: TRBV11-2; d_gene: NA; CDR3nt: TGTGCCAGCAGTAGGTGGTTCCCGGGGAAAGAAGAGGTCGAGCAGTACTTC; CDR3aa: CASSRWFPGKEEVEQYF
abundance: NA; j_gene: TRBJ1-2; v_gene: TRBV2; d_gene: TRBD1; CDR3nt: TGTGCCAGCAGAAACTCGGGACAGGTATCATATGGCTACACCTTC; CDR3aa: CASRNSGQVSYGYTF
abundance: NA; j_gene: TRBJ1-1; v_gene: TRBV28; d_gene: NA; CDR3nt: TGTGCCAGCAGCCGACCGACAGTCATACCTCAAGCTTTCTTT; CDR3aa: CASSRPTVIPQAFF
abundance: NA; j_gene: TRBJ2-3; v_gene: TRBV5-4; d_gene: TRBD1; CDR3nt: TGTGCCAGCAGCTTAAGACAGGGGAATACAGATACGCAGTATTTT; CDR3aa: CASSLRQGNTDTQYF
abundance: NA; j_gene: TRBJ2-7; v_gene: TRBV23-1; d_gene: TRBD1; CDR3nt: TGCGCCAGCAGTCAAAGGGACAGGGTTGTATCATGCGAGCAGTACTTC; CDR3aa: CASSQRDRVVSCEQYF
abundance: few; j_gene: TRBJ1-2; v_gene: TRBV6-5; d_gene: TRBD1; CDR3nt: TGTGCCACCTCCGGGACAGGGATCTATGGCTACACCTTC; CDR3aa: CATSGTGIYGYTF
abundance: NA; j_gene: TRBJ2-7; v_gene: TRBV5-1; d_gene: TRBD1; CDR3nt: TGCGCCAGCAGCTTAGGCGGGACAGGGGGCGCTGACACGCAGTACTTC; CDR3aa: CASSLGGTGGADTQYF
abundance: few; j_gene: TRBJ1-2; v_gene: TRBV5-4; d_gene: TRBD1; CDR3nt: TGTGCCAGCAGCAAGGAGACAGGGGGCAGTGGGAACTATGGCTACACCTTC; CDR3aa: CASSKETGGSGNYGYTF
abundance: few; j_gene: TRBJ2-5; v_gene: TRBV6-4; d_gene: TRBD1; CDR3nt: TGTGCCAGCAGTGCCCAATTTGGGGGACAGGGGACCCAGTACTTC; CDR3aa: CASSAQFGGQGTQYF
abundance: NA; j_gene: TRBJ1-2; v_gene: TRBV5-4; d_gene: NA; CDR3nt: TGTGCCAGCAGCTTGGACCCTACGGGAGGCTGTACCTTC; CDR3aa: CASSLDPTGGCTF